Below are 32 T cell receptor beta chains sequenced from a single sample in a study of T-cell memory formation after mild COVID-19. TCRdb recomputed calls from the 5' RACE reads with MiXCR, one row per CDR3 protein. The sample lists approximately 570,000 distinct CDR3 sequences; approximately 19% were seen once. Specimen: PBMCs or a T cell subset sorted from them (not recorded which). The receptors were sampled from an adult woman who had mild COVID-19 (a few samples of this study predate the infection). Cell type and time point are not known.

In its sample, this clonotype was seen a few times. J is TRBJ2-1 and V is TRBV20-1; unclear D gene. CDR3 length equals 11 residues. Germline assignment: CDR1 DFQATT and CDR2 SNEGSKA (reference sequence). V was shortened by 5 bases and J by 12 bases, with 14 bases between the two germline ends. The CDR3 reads CSAYLGLGQFF. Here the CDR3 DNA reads TGCAGTGCTTATCTAGGTCTTGGGCAGTTCTTC.

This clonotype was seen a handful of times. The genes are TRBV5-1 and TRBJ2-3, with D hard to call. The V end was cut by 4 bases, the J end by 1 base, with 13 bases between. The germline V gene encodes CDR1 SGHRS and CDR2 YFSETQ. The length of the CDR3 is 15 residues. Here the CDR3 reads CASSLSIRGTDTQYF. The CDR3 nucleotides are TGCGCCAGCAGCCTCTCCATTAGGGGCACAGATACGCAGTATTTT.

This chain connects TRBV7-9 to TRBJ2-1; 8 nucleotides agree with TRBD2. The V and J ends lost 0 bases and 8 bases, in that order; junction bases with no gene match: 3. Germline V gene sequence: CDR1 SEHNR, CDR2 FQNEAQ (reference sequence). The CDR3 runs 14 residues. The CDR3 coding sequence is TGTGCCAGCAGCTTAGCGCGGGGGGATGATGAGCAGTTCTTC. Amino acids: CASSLARGDDEQFF.

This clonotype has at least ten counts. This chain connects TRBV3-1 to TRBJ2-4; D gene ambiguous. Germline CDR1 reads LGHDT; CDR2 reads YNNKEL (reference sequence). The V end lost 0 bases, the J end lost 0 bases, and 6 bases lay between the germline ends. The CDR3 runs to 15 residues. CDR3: CASSQERLAKNIQYF. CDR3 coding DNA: TGTGCCAGCAGCCAAGAGCGGTTAGCCAAAAACATTCAGTACTTC.

CDR3 nucleotides: TGTGCCACGACGCTCGGGAGTACTTGGACTGAAGCTTTCTTT. Protein product: CATTLGSTWTEAFF. The rearrangement joins TRBV3-1 to TRBJ1-1; no clear D gene. V was shortened by 10 bases and J by 5 bases, with 20 bases between the two germline ends. The CDR3 is 14 amino acids. Germline CDR1 LGHDT, CDR2 YNNKEL (reference sequence).

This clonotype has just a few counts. The CDR3 reads CASSPLRSYEQYF. Written as DNA, the CDR3 is TGTGCCAGCTCACCACTAAGATCCTACGAGCAGTACTTC. The chain carries TRBV18 and TRBJ2-7, with D hard to call. The CDR3 runs to 13 residues. V gave up 1 base and J gave up 1 base, with 5 bases separating them. Per germline, CDR1 KGHSH and CDR2 LQKENI. Based on the CDR3 plus reference TRBV18 and TRBJ2-7, the full variable domain is NAGVMQNPRHLVRRRGQEARLRCSPMKGHSHVYWYRQLPEEGLKFMVYLQKENIIDESGMPKERFSAEFPKEGPSILRIQQVVRGDSAAYFCASSPLRSYEQYFGPGTRLTVT.

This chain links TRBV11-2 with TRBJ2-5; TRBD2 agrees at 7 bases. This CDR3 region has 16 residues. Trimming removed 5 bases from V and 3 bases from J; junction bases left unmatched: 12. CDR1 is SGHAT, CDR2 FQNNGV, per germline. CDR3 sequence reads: CASSPPLRSGEETQYF. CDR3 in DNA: TGTGCCAGCAGCCCCCCGTTGAGGAGCGGGGAAGAGACCCAGTACTTC.

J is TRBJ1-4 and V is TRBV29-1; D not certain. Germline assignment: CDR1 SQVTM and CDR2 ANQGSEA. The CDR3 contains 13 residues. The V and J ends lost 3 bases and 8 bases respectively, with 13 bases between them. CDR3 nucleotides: TGCAGCGTTGACTCCGGGTTAGGCGAAAAACTGTTTTTT. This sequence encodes CSVDSGLGEKLFF.

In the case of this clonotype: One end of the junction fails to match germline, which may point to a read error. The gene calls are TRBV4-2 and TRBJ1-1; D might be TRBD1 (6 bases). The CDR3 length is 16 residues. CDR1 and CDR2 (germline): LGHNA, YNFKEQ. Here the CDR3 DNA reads TGTGCCAGCAGCCCCCTGGGACAAAATACGAACACTAAAGCTTTCTTT. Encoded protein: CASSPLGQNTNTKAFF.

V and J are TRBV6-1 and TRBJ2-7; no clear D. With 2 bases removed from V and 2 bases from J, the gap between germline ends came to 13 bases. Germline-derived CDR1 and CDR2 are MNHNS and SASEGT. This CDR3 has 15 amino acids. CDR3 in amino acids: CASSEFPTRAYEQYF. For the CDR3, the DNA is TGTGCCAGCAGTGAATTCCCCACGCGAGCCTACGAGCAGTACTTC.

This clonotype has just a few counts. The CDR3: CASSQELTVTGGAGELFF. CDR3 DNA: TGTGCCAGCAGCCAAGAATTGACTGTCACAGGGGGGGCCGGGGAGCTGTTTTTT. This rearrangement joins TRBV4-2 to TRBJ2-2, with D perhaps matching TRBD1 (8 bases). The CDR3 sequence is 18 residues long. The germline V gene encodes CDR1 LGHNA and CDR2 YNFKEQ. V was clipped by 0 bases and J by 6 bases, with 20 bases between them.

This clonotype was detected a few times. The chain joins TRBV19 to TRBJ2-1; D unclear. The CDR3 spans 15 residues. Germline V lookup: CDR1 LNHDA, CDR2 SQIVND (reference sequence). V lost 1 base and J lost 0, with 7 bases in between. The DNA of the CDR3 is TGTGCCAGTAGTATAGGGCAGGCCTCCTACAATGAGCAGTTCTTC. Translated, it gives CASSIGQASYNEQFF.

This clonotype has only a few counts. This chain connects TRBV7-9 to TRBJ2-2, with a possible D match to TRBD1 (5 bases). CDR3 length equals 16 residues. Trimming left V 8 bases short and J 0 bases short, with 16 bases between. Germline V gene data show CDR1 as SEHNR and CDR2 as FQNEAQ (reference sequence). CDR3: CASRWTTDANTGELFF. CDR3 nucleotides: TGTGCCAGCCGGTGGACAACCGATGCGAACACCGGGGAGCTGTTTTTT. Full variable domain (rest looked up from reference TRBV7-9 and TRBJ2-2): DTGVSQNPRHKITKRGQNVTFRCDPISEHNRLYWYRQTLGQGPEFLTYFQNEAQLEKSRLLSDRFSAERPKGSFSTLEIQRTEQGDSAMYLCASRWTTDANTGELFFGEGSRLTVL.

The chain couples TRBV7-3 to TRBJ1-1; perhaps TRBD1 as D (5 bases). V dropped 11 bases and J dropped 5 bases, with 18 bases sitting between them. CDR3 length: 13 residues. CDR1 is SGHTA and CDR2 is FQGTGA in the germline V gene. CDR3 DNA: TGTGCCTCCAGTGAGATCGGGGGGACTGAAGCTTTCTTT. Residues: CASSEIGGTEAFF.

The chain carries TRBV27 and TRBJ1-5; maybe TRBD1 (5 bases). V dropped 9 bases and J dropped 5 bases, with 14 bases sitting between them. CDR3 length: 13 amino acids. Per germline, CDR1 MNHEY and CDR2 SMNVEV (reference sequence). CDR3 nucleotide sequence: TGTGCCAGTACGGGGGGGGGAGATCAGCCCCAGCATTTT. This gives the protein CASTGGGDQPQHF.

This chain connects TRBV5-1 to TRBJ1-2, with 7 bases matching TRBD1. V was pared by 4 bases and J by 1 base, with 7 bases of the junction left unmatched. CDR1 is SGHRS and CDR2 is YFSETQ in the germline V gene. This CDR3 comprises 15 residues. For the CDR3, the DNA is TGCGCCAGCAGCGGCCAGGGACAGCTTAACTATGGCTACACCTTC. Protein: CASSGQGQLNYGYTF. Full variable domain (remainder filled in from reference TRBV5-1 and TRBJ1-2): KAGVTQTPRYLIKTRGQQVTLSCSPISGHRSVSWYQQTPGQGLQFLFEYFSETQRNKGNFPGRFSGRQFSNSRSEMNVSTLELGDSALYLCASSGQGQLNYGYTFGSGTRLTVV.

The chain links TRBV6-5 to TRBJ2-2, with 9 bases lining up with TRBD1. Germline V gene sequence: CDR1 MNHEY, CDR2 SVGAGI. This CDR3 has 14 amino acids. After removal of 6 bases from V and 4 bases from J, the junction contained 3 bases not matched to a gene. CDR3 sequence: CASRGQGVTGELFF. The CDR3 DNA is TGTGCCAGCAGGGGACAGGGCGTCACCGGGGAGCTGTTTTTT.

DNA of the CDR3: TGTGCCAGCAGTGAATTTGCAGGGATCTACGAGCAGTACTTC. Encoded protein: CASSEFAGIYEQYF. V usage is TRBV2 and J usage is TRBJ2-7; D might be TRBD1 (5 bases). V was cut by 2 bases and J by 3 bases, with 11 bases left in between. The CDR3 is made up of 14 amino acids. Looked up from germline, CDR1 is SNHLY and CDR2 is FYNNEI.

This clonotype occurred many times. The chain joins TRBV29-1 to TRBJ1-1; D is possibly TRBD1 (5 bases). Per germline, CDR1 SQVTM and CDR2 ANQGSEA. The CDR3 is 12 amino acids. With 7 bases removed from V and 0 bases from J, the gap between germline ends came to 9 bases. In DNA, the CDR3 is TGCAGCGCCCTGACAGTGAACACTGAAGCTTTCTTT. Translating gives CSALTVNTEAFF.

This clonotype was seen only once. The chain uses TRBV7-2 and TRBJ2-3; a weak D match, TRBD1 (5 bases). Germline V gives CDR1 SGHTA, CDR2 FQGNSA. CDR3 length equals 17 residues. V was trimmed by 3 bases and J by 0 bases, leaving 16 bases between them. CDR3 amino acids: CASSFWQGIWSTDTQYF. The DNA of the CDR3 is TGTGCCAGCAGCTTCTGGCAGGGAATTTGGAGCACAGATACGCAGTATTTT.

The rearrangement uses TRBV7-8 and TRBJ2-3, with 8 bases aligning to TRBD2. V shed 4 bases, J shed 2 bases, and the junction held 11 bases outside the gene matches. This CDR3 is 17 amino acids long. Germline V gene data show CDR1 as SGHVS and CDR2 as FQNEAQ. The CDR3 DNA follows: TGTGCCAGCAGCTCTCTTCCCGCGCGGGGGGACACAGATACGCAGTATTTT. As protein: CASSSLPARGDTDTQYF.

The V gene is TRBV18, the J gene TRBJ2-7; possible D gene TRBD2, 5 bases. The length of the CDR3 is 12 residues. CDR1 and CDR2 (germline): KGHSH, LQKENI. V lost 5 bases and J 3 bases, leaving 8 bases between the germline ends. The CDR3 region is CASSRELYEQYF. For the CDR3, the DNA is TGTGCCAGCTCAAGGGAGCTCTACGAGCAGTACTTC.

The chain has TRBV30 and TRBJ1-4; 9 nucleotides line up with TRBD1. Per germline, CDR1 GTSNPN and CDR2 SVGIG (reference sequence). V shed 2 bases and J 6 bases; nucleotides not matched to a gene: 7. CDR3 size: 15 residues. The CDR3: CAWSPPGQGDEKLFF. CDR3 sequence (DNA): TGTGCCTGGAGTCCCCCGGGACAGGGAGATGAAAAACTGTTTTTT.

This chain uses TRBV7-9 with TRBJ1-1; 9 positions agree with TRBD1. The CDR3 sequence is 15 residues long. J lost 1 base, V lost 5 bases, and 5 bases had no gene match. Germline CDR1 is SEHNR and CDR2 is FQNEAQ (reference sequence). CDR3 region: CASSPWDRENTEAFF. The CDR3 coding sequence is TGTGCCAGCAGCCCCTGGGACAGGGAGAACACTGAAGCTTTCTTT.

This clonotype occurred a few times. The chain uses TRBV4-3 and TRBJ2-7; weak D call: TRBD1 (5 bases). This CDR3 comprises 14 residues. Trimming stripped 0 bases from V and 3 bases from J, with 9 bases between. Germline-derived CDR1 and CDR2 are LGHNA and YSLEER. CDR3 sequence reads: CASSQDRDGYEQYF. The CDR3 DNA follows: TGCGCCAGCAGCCAAGACAGGGATGGCTACGAGCAGTACTTC.

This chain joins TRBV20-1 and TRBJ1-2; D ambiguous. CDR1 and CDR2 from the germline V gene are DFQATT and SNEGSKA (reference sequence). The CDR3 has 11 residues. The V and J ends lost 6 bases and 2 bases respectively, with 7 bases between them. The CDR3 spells CSATTNYGYTF. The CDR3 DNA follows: TGCAGTGCAACTACGAACTATGGCTACACCTTC.

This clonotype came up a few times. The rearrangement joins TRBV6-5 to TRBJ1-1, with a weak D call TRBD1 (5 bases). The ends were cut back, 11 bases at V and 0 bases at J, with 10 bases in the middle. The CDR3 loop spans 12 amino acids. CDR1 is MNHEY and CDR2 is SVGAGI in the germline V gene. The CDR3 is CASRGVNTEAFF. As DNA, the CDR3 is TGTGCCTCCCGGGGGGTGAACACTGAAGCTTTCTTT.

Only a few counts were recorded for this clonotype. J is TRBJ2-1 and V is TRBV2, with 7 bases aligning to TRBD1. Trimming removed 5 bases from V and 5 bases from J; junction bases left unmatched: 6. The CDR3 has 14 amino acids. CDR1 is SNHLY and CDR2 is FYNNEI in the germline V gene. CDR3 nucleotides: TGTGCCAGCAGTCTAGGGACAGAACACAATGAGCAGTTCTTC. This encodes CASSLGTEHNEQFF. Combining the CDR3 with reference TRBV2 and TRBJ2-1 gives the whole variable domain EPEVTQTPSHQVTQMGQEVILRCVPISNHLYFYWYRQILGQKVEFLVSFYNNEISEKSEIFDDQFSVERPDGSNFTLKIRSTKLEDSAMYFCASSLGTEHNEQFFGPGTRLTVL.

The CDR3 nucleotides read TGTGCCAGCAGCTTGGCAGGGGGCAGACCATATGGCTACACCTTC. It yields the protein CASSLAGGRPYGYTF. J is TRBJ1-2 and V is TRBV11-2, with 8 bases lining up with TRBD1. CDR1 and CDR2 from the germline V gene are SGHAT and FQNNGV. This CDR3 contains 15 residues. J gave up 5 bases and V 3 bases, and 8 bases lay outside the gene matches. The full variable domain, its missing parts supplied by reference TRBV11-2 and TRBJ1-2, is EAGVAQSPRYKIIEKRQSVAFWCNPISGHATLYWYQQILGQGPKLLIQFQNNGVVDDSQLPKDRFSAERLKGVDSTLKIQPAKLEDSAVYLCASSLAGGRPYGYTFGSGTRLTVV.

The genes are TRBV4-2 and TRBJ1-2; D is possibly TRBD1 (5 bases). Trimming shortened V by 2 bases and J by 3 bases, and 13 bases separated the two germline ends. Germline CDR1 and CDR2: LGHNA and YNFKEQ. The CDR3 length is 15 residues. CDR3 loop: CASSQNQGSDYGYTF. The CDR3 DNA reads TGTGCCAGCAGCCAAAATCAGGGATCTGACTATGGCTACACCTTC.

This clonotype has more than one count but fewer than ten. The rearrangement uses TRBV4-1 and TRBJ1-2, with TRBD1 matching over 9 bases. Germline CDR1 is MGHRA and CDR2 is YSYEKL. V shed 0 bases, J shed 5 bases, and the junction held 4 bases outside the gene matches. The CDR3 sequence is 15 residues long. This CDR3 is CASSQDQDRGYGYTF. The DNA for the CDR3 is TGCGCCAGCAGCCAAGACCAGGACAGGGGTTATGGCTACACCTTC.

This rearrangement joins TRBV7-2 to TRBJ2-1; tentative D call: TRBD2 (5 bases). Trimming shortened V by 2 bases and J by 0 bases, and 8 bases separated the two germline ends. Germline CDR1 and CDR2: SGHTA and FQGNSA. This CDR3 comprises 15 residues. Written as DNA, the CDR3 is TGTGCCAGCAGCTTATGGGAGAACTCCTACAATGAGCAGTTCTTC. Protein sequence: CASSLWENSYNEQFF.